This T cell receptor (beta chain) was recorded in a study of regulatory T cells in long-lasting Graves disease. Study background: Patients newly diagnosed with Graves' had been on antithyroid drugs for under 3 months.

This clonotype came up many times. The CDR3 has 17 amino acids. The V gene's germline CDR1 is MNHEY and CDR2 SMNVEV (reference sequence). V shed 3 bases and J 7 bases; nucleotides not matched to a gene: 17. In building TCR beta libraries, iRepertoire HTBI primers were used together with Arm-PCR of CDR3 regions. One entry per CDR3 protein results from TCRdb running MiXCR on the multiplex PCR reads. The table records about 430,000 distinct CDR3 sequences, about 15% of them present only once. Time point meaning: newly diagnosed GD, antithyroid drugs for less than 3 months. PBMC-extracted RNA yielded the TCR library. This same sample was also part of a study on T cells in Graves' hyperthyroidism and ophthalmopathy. That study adds: An initial round of RT-PCR targeting the TCR CDR3 relied on the HTBI primer set.

V and J are TRBV27 and TRBJ2-5; 7 nucleotides align to TRBD2. The receptor was isolated from a woman in her 40s with Graves disease. Sequencing was performed on peripheral blood mononuclear cells (PBMCs), taken at new diagnosis, from a patient treated with antithyroid drugs. This chain's CDR3 is CASSFPPSGPLSGTQYF. The CDR3 DNA follows: TGTGCCAGCAGTTTCCCTCCTAGCGGACCATTGTCGGGGACCCAGTACTTC.